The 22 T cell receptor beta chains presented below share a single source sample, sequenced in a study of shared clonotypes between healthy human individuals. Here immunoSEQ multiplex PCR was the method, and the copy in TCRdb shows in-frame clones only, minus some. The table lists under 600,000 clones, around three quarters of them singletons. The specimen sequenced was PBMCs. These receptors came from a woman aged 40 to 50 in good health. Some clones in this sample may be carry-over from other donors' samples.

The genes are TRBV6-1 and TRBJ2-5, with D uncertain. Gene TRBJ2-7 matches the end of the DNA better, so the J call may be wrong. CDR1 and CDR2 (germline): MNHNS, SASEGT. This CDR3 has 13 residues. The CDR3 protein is CASSRSPLYEQYF. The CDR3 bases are TGTGCCAGCAGTAGAAGTCCGCTCTACGAGCAGTACTTC.

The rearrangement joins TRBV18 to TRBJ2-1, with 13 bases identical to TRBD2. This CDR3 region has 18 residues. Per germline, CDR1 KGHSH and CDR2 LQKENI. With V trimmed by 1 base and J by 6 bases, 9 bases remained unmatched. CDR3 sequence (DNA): TGTGCCAGCTCACCACGCCTACTAGCGGGAGGGATTGGCAATGAGCAGTTCTTC. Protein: CASSPRLLAGGIGNEQFF.

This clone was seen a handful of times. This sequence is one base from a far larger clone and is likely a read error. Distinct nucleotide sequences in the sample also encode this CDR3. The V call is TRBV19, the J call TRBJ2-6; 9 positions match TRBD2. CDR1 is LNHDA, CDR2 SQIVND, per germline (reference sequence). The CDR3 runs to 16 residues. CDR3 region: CASSSSGGSGANVLTF. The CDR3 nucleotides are TGTGCCAGTAGTAGTAGCGGGGGTTCTGGGGCCAACGTCCTGACTTTT.

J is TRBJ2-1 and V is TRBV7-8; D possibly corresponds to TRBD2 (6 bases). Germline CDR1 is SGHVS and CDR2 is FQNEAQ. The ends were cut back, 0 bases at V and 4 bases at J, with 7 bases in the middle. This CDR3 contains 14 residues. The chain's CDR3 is CASSLAGGYNEQFF. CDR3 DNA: TGTGCCAGCAGCTTAGCGGGGGGATACAATGAGCAGTTCTTC.

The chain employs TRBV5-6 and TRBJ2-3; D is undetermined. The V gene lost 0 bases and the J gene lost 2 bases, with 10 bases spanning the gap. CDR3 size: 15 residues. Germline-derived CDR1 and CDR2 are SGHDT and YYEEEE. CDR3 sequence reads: CASSLVRKNTDTQYF. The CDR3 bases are TGTGCCAGCAGCTTGGTGCGGAAGAACACAGATACGCAGTATTTT.

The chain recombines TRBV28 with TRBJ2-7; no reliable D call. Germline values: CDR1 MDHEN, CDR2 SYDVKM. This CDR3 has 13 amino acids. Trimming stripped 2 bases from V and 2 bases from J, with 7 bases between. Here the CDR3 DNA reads TGTGCCAGCAGTTTAGGAAGAACCTACGAGCAGTACTTC. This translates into CASSLGRTYEQYF.

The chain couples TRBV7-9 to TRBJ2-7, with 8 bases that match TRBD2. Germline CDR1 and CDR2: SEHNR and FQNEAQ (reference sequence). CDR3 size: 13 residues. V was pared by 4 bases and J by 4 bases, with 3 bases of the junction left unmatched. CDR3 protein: CASSSSGRYEQYF. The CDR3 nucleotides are TGTGCCAGCAGCTCTAGCGGGCGGTACGAGCAGTACTTC.

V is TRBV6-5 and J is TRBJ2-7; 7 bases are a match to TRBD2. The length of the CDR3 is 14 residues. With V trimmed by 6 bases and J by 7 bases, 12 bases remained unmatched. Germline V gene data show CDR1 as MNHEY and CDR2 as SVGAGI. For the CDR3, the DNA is TGTGCCAGCAGCTCCCTGGCGGAGGGAGGGGAGCAGTACTTC. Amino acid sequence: CASSSLAEGGEQYF.

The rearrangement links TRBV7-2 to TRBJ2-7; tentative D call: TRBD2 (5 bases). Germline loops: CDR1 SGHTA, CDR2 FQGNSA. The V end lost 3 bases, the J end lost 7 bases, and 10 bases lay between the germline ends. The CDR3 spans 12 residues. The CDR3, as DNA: TGTGCCAGCAGCTTTTATAGAGGGGAGCAGTACTTC. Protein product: CASSFYRGEQYF.

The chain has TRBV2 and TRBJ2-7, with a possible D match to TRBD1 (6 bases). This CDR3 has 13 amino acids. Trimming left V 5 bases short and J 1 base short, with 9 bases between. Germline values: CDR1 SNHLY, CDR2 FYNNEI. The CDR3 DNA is TGTGCCAGCAGTAAAACAGGGTCCTACGAGCAGTACTTC. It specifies CASSKTGSYEQYF.

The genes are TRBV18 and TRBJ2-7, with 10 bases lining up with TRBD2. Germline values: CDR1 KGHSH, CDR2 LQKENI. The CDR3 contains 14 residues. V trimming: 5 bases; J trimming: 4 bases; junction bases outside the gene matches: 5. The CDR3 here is CASSSGLAVYEQYF. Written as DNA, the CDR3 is TGTGCCAGCTCATCCGGACTAGCGGTATACGAGCAGTACTTC.

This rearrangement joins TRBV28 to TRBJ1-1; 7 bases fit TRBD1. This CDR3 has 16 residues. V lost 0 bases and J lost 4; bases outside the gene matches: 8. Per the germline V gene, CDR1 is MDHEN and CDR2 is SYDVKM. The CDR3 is CASSLWGDRDGTEAFF. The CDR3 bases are TGTGCCAGCAGTTTATGGGGCGACAGGGACGGCACTGAAGCTTTCTTT.

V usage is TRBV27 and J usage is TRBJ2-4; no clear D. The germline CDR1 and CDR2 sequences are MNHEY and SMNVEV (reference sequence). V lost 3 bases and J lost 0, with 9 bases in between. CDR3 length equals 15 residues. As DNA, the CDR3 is TGTGCCAGCAGTTTTGGGGTCTCAGCCAAAAACATTCAGTACTTC. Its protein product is CASSFGVSAKNIQYF.

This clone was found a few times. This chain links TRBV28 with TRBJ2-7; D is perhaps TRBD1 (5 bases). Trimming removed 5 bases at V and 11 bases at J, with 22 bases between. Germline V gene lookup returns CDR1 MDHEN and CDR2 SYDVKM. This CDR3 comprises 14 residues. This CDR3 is CASSTPPGGIGEYF. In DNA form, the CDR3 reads TGTGCCAGCAGTACCCCTCCGGGCGGTATAGGGGAGTACTTC.

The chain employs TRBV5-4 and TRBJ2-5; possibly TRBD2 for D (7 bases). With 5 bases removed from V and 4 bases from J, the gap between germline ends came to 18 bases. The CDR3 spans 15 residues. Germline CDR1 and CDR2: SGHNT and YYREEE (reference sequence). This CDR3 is CASSLTQGGIETQYF. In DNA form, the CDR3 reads TGTGCCAGCAGTCTGACACAGGGAGGGATAGAGACCCAGTACTTC.

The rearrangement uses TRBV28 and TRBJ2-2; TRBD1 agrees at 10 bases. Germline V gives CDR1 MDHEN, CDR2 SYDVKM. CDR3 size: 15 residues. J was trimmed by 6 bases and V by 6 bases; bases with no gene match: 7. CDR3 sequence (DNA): TGTGCCAGCAGCCCGCCGGGACAGGGGTCCGGGGAGCTGTTTTTT. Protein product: CASSPPGQGSGELFF.

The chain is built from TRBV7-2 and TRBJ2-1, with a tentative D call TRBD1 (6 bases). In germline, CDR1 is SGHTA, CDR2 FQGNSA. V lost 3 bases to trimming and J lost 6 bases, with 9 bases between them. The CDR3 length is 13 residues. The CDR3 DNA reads TGTGCCAGCAGCTTGGACAGAGCCAATGAGCAGTTCTTC. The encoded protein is CASSLDRANEQFF.

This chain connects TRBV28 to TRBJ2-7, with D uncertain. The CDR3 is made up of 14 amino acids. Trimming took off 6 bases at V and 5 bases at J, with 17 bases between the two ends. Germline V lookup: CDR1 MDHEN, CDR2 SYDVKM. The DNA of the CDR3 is TGTGCCAGCAGCCCAGCTATATTCTGGGACGAGCAGTACTTC. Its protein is CASSPAIFWDEQYF.

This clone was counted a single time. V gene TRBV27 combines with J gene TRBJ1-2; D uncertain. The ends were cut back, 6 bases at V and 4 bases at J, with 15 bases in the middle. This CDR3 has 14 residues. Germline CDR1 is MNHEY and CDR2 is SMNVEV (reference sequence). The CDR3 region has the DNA TGTGCCAGCAGGTCCCGGGCCCAAGGCTATGGCTACACCTTC. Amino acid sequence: CASRSRAQGYGYTF.

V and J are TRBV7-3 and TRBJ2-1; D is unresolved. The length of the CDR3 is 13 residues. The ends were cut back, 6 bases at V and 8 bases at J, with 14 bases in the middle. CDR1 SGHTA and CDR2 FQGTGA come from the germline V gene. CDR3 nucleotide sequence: TGTGCCAGCAGTCCAGGAACTGAGCATGAGCAGTTCTTC. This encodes CASSPGTEHEQFF.

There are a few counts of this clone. This CDR3 is CASSRSSSNYGYTF. CDR3 coding DNA: TGTGCCAGCTCAAGGTCTTCTTCTAACTATGGCTACACCTTC. The V and J genes are TRBV18 and TRBJ1-2; D ambiguous. With 5 bases removed from V and 0 bases from J, the gap between germline ends came to 10 bases. The CDR3 runs to 14 residues. The germline V gene encodes CDR1 KGHSH and CDR2 LQKENI.

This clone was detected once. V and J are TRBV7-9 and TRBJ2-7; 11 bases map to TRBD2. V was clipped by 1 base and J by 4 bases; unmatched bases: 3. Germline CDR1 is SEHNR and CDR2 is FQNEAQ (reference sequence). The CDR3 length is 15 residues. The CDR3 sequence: CASSLETSGAYEQYF. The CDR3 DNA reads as TGTGCCAGCAGCTTAGAGACTAGCGGGGCTTACGAGCAGTACTTC.